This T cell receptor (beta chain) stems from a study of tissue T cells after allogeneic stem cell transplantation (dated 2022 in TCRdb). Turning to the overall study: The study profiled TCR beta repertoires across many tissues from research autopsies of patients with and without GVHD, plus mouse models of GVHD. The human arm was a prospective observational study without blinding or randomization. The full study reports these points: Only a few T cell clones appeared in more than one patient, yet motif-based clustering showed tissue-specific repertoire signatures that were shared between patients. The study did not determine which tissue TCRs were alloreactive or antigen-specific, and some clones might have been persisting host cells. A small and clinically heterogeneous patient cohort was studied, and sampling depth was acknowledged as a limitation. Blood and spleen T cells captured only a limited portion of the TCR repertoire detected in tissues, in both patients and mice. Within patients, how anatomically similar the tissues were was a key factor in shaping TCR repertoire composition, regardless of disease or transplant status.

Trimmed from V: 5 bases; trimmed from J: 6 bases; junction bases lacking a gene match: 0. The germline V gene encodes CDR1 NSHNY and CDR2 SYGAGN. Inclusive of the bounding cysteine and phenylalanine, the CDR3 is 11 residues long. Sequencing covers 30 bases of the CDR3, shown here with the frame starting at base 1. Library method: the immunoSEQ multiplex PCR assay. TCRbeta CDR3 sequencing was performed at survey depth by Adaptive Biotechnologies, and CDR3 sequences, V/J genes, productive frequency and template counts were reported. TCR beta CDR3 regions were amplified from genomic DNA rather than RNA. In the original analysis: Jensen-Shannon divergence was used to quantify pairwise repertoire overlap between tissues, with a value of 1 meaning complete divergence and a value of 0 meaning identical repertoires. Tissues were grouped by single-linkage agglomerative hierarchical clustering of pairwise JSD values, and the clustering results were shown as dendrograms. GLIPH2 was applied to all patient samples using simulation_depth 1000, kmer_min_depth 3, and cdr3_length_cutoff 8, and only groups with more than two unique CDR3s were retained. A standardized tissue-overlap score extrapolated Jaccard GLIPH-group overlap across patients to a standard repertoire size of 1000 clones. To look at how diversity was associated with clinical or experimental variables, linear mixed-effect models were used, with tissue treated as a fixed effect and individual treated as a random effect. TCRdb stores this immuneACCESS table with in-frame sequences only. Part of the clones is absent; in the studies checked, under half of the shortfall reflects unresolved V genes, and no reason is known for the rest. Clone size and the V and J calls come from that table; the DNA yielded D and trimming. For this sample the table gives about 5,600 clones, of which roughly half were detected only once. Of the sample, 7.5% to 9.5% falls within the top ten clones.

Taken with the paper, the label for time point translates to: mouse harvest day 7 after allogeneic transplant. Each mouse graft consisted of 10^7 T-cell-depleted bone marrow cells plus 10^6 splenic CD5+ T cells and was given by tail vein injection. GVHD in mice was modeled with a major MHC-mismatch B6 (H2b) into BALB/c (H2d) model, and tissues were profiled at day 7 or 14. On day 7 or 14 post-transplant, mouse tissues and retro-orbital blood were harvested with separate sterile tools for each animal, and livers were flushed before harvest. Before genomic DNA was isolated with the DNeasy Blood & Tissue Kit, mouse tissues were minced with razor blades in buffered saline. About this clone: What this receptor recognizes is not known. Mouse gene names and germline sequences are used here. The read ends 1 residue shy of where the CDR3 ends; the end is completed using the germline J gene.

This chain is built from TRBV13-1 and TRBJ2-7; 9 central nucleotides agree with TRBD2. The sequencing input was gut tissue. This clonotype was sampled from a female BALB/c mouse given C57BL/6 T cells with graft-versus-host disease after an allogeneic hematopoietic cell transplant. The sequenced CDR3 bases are TGTGCCAGCAGACTGGGGGGTGAACAGTAC. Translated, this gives CASRLGGEQY. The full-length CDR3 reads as CASRLGGEQYF.